These 18 T cell receptor beta chains share one sample of origin, sequenced in a study of vaccination effects on CD4 cells after COVID-19 (dated by TCRdb to about 2022). These TCRs' antigens remain unknown. Libraries were built with the immunoSEQ multiplex PCR assay. TCRdb mirrors the immuneACCESS table, restricted to in-frame sequences. Some clones are absent from its copies; in checked studies, under half trace to an unresolved V gene, and the reason for the others is unknown. The sample contains around 26,000 clones, approximately 78% of them found a single time. The ten largest clones take up roughly a sixth of the sample. In the ViraFEST assay, PBMC were stimulated with viral peptide pools, and antigen-specific CD4+ T cell clonotypes were then identified by expansion using TCR sequencing. After roughly 11 days of culture, CD4+ T cells were isolated with the EasySep CD4+ T cell isolation kit. PCR-confirmed SARS-CoV-2 infection had occurred in convalescent patients between March and December 2020, before the Alpha, Beta and Delta variants emerged in the United States.

Here the sequenced sample was CD4+ T cells from PBMCs cultured with HCoV-NL63 spike peptides, taken before COVID-19 vaccination. The cell subset or site label on this specimen signifies: HCoV-NL63 spike overlapping peptide pool stimulation. These receptors came from a human donor who had a prior SARS-CoV-2 infection.

The chain links TRBV7-9 to TRBJ1-3; D ambiguous. Germline CDR1 reads SEHNR; CDR2 reads FQNEAQ (reference sequence). The CDR3 length is 15 residues. The ends were cut back, 2 bases at V and 0 bases at J, with 8 bases in the middle. The CDR3 region is CASSLRASSGNTIYF. DNA for the CDR3: TGTGCCAGCAGCTTAAGGGCAAGCTCTGGAAACACCATATATTTT.

The V call is TRBV19, the J call TRBJ2-7, with 10 bases lining up with TRBD2. Germline CDR1 LNHDA, CDR2 SQIVND (reference sequence). Losses at the gene ends were 0 bases for V and 6 bases for J; bases not matched to a gene: 5. The CDR3 loop spans 15 amino acids. CDR3 protein: CASSIDQAGGSEQYF. CDR3 in DNA: TGTGCCAGTAGTATAGATCAAGCGGGGGGGTCCGAGCAGTACTTC.

CDR3 in DNA: TGTGCCAGCAGCTGGACTAGCGGATCCAAAAACATTCAGTACTTC. This translates into CASSWTSGSKNIQYF. This rearrangement joins TRBV11-2 to TRBJ2-4; the match to TRBD2 covers 10 bases. The CDR3 totals 15 residues. In germline, CDR1 is SGHAT, CDR2 FQNNGV. Trimming at V came to 4 bases and at J to 2 bases, leaving 2 bases not matched to a gene. The variable domain in full, with the rest retrieved from reference TRBV11-2 and TRBJ2-4, is EAGVAQSPRYKIIEKRQSVAFWCNPISGHATLYWYQQILGQGPKLLIQFQNNGVVDDSQLPKDRFSAERLKGVDSTLKIQPAKLEDSAVYLCASSWTSGSKNIQYFGAGTRLSVL.

In nucleotides, the CDR3 is TGTGCCAGCAGTGTTCAGCCAACCGGGGAGCTGTTTTTT. Protein sequence: CASSVQPTGELFF. This chain joins TRBV2 and TRBJ2-2; D gene unclear. This CDR3 is 13 amino acids long. V was trimmed by 4 bases and J by 5 bases, leaving 8 bases between them. CDR1 and CDR2 from the germline V gene are SNHLY and FYNNEI.

The chain uses TRBV15 and TRBJ2-3, with D possibly TRBD2 on 5 matching bases. Trimming stripped 0 bases from V and 0 bases from J, with 25 bases between. This CDR3 spans 21 amino acids. Germline CDR1 is LNHNV and CDR2 is YYDKDF (reference sequence). The DNA of the CDR3 is TGTGCCACCAGCAGAGATCCACTAGGGCCATATCGAACATTTAGCACAGATACGCAGTATTTT. Its protein is CATSRDPLGPYRTFSTDTQYF.

The chain joins TRBV6-5 to TRBJ2-7; possible D gene TRBD2, 5 bases. CDR1 is MNHEY, CDR2 SVGAGI, per germline. This CDR3 contains 16 residues. V was cut by 0 bases and J by 4 bases, with 16 bases left in between. The CDR3 loop is CASSYSTPGIGYEQYF. The CDR3 bases are TGTGCCAGCAGTTACTCGACACCGGGGATCGGGTACGAGCAGTACTTC.

This chain links TRBV7-2 with TRBJ2-1, with a weak D call TRBD1 (5 bases). CDR1 and CDR2 (germline): SGHTA, FQGNSA. CDR3 length: 16 amino acids. V was trimmed by 2 bases and J by 9 bases, leaving 20 bases between them. The CDR3 DNA follows: TGTGCCAGCAGCTTATTGGGGCGGCACGGGTCGAGTGAGCAGTTCTTC. Protein sequence: CASSLLGRHGSSEQFF.

This clone appeared a few times. The chain links TRBV7-3 to TRBJ2-1; 8 bases are a match to TRBD1. The CDR3 extends over 18 amino acids. The junction had 14 bases not matched to a gene; V was cut back by 2 bases and J by 5 bases. CDR1 and CDR2 from the germline V gene are SGHTA and FQGTGA. This chain's CDR3 is CASSLPNADRGLHNEQFF. The CDR3 DNA follows: TGTGCCAGCAGCTTACCGAACGCCGACAGGGGCCTACACAATGAGCAGTTCTTC.

The rearrangement uses TRBV15 and TRBJ2-2; possible D gene TRBD2, 6 bases. With 4 bases removed from V and 1 base from J, the gap between germline ends came to 13 bases. The CDR3 has 16 amino acids. Germline V gene sequence: CDR1 LNHNV, CDR2 YYDKDF (reference sequence). The CDR3 region has the DNA TGTGCCACCAGCATAAGCGGGTTAGGGAACACCGGGGAGCTGTTTTTT. It codes for CATSISGLGNTGELFF.

The V and J genes are TRBV9 and TRBJ2-7, with TRBD1 matching 10 bases. V lost 2 bases to trimming and J lost 2 bases; unmatched junction nucleotides: 1. Germline V gene sequence: CDR1 SGDLS, CDR2 YYNGEE. There are 14 residues in the CDR3. Here the CDR3 DNA reads TGTGCCAGCAGCGTCGACAGGGGGCCCTACGAGCAGTACTTC. It yields the protein CASSVDRGPYEQYF.

The chain recombines TRBV12-5 with TRBJ2-7; TRBD1 might be the D (6 bases). The germline V gene has CDR1 LGHNT and CDR2 FRNRAP. V shed 5 bases and J shed 4 bases, with 12 bases lying between them. CDR3 length: 13 residues. The CDR3 sequence: CASGRDTNYEQYF. As DNA, the CDR3 is TGTGCTAGTGGTCGGGACACAAATTACGAGCAGTACTTC.

The genes are TRBV6-2 or TRBV6-3 and TRBJ2-1, with 8 bases identical to TRBD2. This CDR3 comprises 17 residues. Germline loops: CDR1 MNHEY, CDR2 SVGEGT. Trimming took 4 bases from V and 1 from J; bases not matched to a gene: 9. This CDR3 is CASSLRPGGVSYNEQFF. The CDR3 DNA reads as TGTGCCAGCAGTTTAAGGCCGGGGGGGGTATCCTACAATGAGCAGTTCTTC.

The chain couples TRBV28 to TRBJ1-5; D is possibly TRBD1 (6 bases). This CDR3 contains 16 residues. Germline CDR1 is MDHEN and CDR2 is SYDVKM. Deletions cut 3 bases from V and 6 bases from J, with 18 bases between. CDR3 sequence reads: CASSFQLGGGLQPQHF. The DNA for the CDR3 is TGTGCCAGCAGTTTTCAGTTGGGAGGGGGGCTTCAGCCCCAGCATTTT. The complete variable domain, with remaining parts taken from reference TRBV28 and TRBJ1-5, reads DVKVTQSSRYLVKRTGEKVFLECVQDMDHENMFWYRQDPGLGLRLIYFSYDVKMKEKGDIPEGYSVSREKKERFSLILESASTNQTSMYLCASSFQLGGGLQPQHFGDGTRLSIL.

This clone was seen a few times. V is TRBV2 and J is TRBJ2-3; 11 nucleotides line up with TRBD2. The CDR3 is 18 residues long. V shed 2 bases and J 5 bases; nucleotides not matched to a gene: 12. Germline V CDR1 and CDR2: SNHLY, FYNNEI. DNA of the CDR3: TGTGCCAGCAGTGAACAAGCCGGTATAGCGGGGGGGGTAGATACGCAGTATTTT. Translation gives CASSEQAGIAGGVDTQYF.

Written as DNA, the CDR3 is TGTGCCAGCAGGAAAGGGGTAGGGGGCACAGATACGCAGTATTTT. It codes for CASRKGVGGTDTQYF. The rearrangement uses TRBV5-4 and TRBJ2-3; perhaps TRBD1 as D (5 bases). The CDR3 contains 15 residues. V lost 5 bases, J lost 1 base, and 14 bases lay in between. Per the germline V gene, CDR1 is SGHNT and CDR2 is YYREEE (reference sequence).

The V and J genes are TRBV2 and TRBJ2-5; perhaps TRBD2 as D (5 bases). The germline V gene encodes CDR1 SNHLY and CDR2 FYNNEI. With 11 bases removed from V and 1 base from J, the gap between germline ends came to 8 bases. This CDR3 is 11 amino acids long. Here the CDR3 reads CAGRGQETQYF. The CDR3 DNA is TGTGCCGGACGGGGCCAAGAGACCCAGTACTTC.

The chain recombines TRBV10-2 with TRBJ2-7, with a possible D match to TRBD1 (6 bases). The CDR3 is 14 residues long. V was cut by 2 bases and J by 2 bases, with 10 bases left in between. Germline loops: CDR1 WSHSY, CDR2 SAAADI. CDR3 protein: CASSEHGQTYEQYF. For the CDR3, the DNA is TGCGCCAGCAGTGAGCACGGACAGACCTACGAGCAGTACTTC.

The sample holds a few counts of this clone. The chain employs TRBV2 and TRBJ2-3; no firm D call. The germline V gene encodes CDR1 SNHLY and CDR2 FYNNEI. The CDR3 totals 15 residues. Trimming cost V 1 base and J 0 bases, with 8 bases left between them. The CDR3 region has the DNA TGTGCCAGCAGTGAAGACAACCCTAGCACAGATACGCAGTATTTT. Its protein is CASSEDNPSTDTQYF.